This T cell receptor beta chain was recorded in a study of CD8 T cells in ankylosing spondylitis. Study-level findings and limits: Some of these motif variants have turned up before, in reports on reactive arthritis synovial fluid and blood. A TCR beta motif of roughly eight highly homologous variants appeared characteristic of ankylosing spondylitis blood. Within peripheral blood, clones linked to disease were CD8+ and relatively rare. Disease-linked clones reportedly concentrated significantly in matched ankylosing spondylitis synovial fluid.

With molecular barcodes, quantitative 5'-RACE was used to make the TCR beta libraries. TCRdb analysed the 5' RACE reads with MiXCR anew, one entry per CDR3 protein. The table lists around 770,000 distinct CDR3 sequences, around 11% of them singletons. Trimming removed 3 bases at V and 6 bases at J, with 9 bases between. CDR1 is ENHRY and CDR2 is SYGVKD in the germline V gene. This CDR3 is 12 amino acids long. This clonotype was found many times. Its antigen remains unknown. The J gene is TRBJ2-7, the V gene TRBV10-3, with D possibly called TRBD1 or TRBD2 (5 bases each). The sample taken for sequencing was blood, either unsorted or a sorted T cell fraction (not recorded which). The receptor was derived from a male donor with ankylosing spondylitis. In DNA form, the CDR3 reads TGTGCCATCAGTGATAGAGGGACCGAGCAGTACTTC. Its protein product is CAISDRGTEQYF.